This T cell receptor (beta chain) was identified during a study of OX40 agonist ivuxolimab in advanced cancers. Looking at the study overall: Patients received ivuxolimab, an intravenous treatment, every 2 weeks at 0.01 to 10 mg/kg. Patients treated during dose escalation were battling hepatocellular carcinoma, melanoma, renal cell or head and neck cancer. Partial responses were observed in three patients, of whom one had hepatocellular carcinoma and two had cutaneous melanoma.

This CDR3 comprises 8 residues. Germline CDR1 is MDHEN and CDR2 is SYDVKM. This clone was observed a handful of times. One end of the junction is discordant with germline, which a read error may explain. Profiling relied on immunoSEQ multiplex PCR, and the TCRdb table lists in-frame clones only, not all of them. The sample includes some 62,000 clones, 85% of them seen just once. The receptor's source is an adult with an advanced solid tumor such as melanoma, head and neck, liver or kidney cancer. The sample was CD4+ or CD8+ T cells sorted from blood, taken in a trial of the OX40 agonist ivuxolimab. The chain joins TRBV28 to TRBJ1-2; no firm D call. CDR3 sequence: CASSLTDF. The CDR3 DNA reads as TGTGCCAGCAGTTTAACCGACTTC.